This passage covers 19 T cell receptor beta chains from one sample sequenced in a study of T cells in narcolepsy. Generated by immunoSEQ multiplex PCR, the TCRdb table keeps only in-frame clones and is missing some. Of tens of thousands of clones listed, around 88% were seen once; the top ten hold around 1.3%. Material for sequencing was CD45RA- memory CD4+ T cells from PBMCs. Receptors originate from a human donor with narcolepsy.

This clone is a singleton in its sample. The chain recombines TRBV7-6 with TRBJ2-3; D is possibly TRBD1 or TRBD2 (7 bases each). The CDR3 consists of 17 residues. Trimming removed 0 bases at V and 9 bases at J, with 22 bases between. The V gene's germline CDR1 is SGHVS and CDR2 FNYEAQ. The CDR3 bases are TGTGCCAGCAGCTTAGCTGATCCGGGGGGCCCACAGGGGACGCAGTATTTT. Encoded protein: CASSLADPGGPQGTQYF.

The chain has TRBV18 and TRBJ1-4; D ambiguous. V was pared by 3 bases and J by 5 bases, with 13 bases between. Germline V gene sequence: CDR1 KGHSH, CDR2 LQKENI. CDR3 length: 15 residues. CDR3: CASSPPWAPNEKLFF. In nucleotides, the CDR3 is TGTGCCAGCTCACCTCCTTGGGCACCCAATGAAAAACTGTTTTTT.

Comments on this clone: Germline is not matched at one junction end, which may reflect a read error. The genes are TRBV6-6 and TRBJ2-3, with D unresolved. The length of the CDR3 is 12 residues. Germline values: CDR1 MNHNY, CDR2 SVGAGI (reference sequence). CDR3 sequence (DNA): TGTGCCAGCAGTTACTCGGGCGATAGGCAGTATTTT. As protein: CASSYSGDRQYF.

The CDR3 DNA reads as TGTGCCAGCTCACGAGGCGGGACAGCTAACTATGGCTACACCTTC. It translates to CASSRGGTANYGYTF. The chain has TRBV18 and TRBJ1-2; 7 bases are a match to TRBD1. CDR1 KGHSH and CDR2 LQKENI come from the germline V gene. The CDR3 consists of 15 residues. J was trimmed by 0 bases and V by 4 bases; bases with no gene match: 5.

This chain joins TRBV7-8 and TRBJ2-6, with 7 bases that match TRBD1. This CDR3 comprises 16 residues. The J segment lost 1 base and the V segment lost 4 bases, leaving 4 bases of the junction unmatched. Germline V gene sequence: CDR1 SGHVS, CDR2 FQNEAQ. CDR3 region: CASSSDRRSGANVLTF. In DNA form, the CDR3 reads TGTGCCAGCAGCTCGGACAGGCGATCTGGGGCCAACGTCCTGACTTTC.

The gene calls are TRBV6-1 and TRBJ2-7, with TRBD1 matching 10 bases. V gave up 7 bases and J gave up 4 bases; unmatched junction bases: 10. The germline V gene has CDR1 MNHNS and CDR2 SASEGT. The length of the CDR3 is 15 residues. CDR3 in amino acids: CASTRGGQGKYEQYF. CDR3 DNA sequence: TGTGCCAGCACCCGAGGGGGACAGGGGAAATACGAGCAGTACTTC.

The chain links TRBV5-4 to TRBJ1-4; D is possibly TRBD1 (5 bases). CDR3 length: 12 residues. Deletions cut 4 bases from V and 8 bases from J, with 9 bases between. The germline V gene has CDR1 SGHNT and CDR2 YYREEE (reference sequence). CDR3 nucleotides: TGTGCCAGCAGCGTCTACAGGGAAAAACTGTTTTTT. Amino acids: CASSVYREKLFF.

This clone was observed a single time. The chain is built from TRBV5-1 and TRBJ2-4; no definite D call. Germline-derived CDR1 and CDR2 are SGHRS and YFSETQ. The ends were cut back, 1 base at V and 3 bases at J, with 11 bases in the middle. The CDR3 extends over 15 amino acids. The CDR3 here is CASSLTGPDKNIQYF. In DNA, the CDR3 is TGCGCCAGCAGCTTGACCGGGCCAGACAAAAACATTCAGTACTTC. Drawing the rest from reference TRBV5-1 and TRBJ2-4, the complete variable domain is KAGVTQTPRYLIKTRGQQVTLSCSPISGHRSVSWYQQTPGQGLQFLFEYFSETQRNKGNFPGRFSGRQFSNSRSEMNVSTLELGDSALYLCASSLTGPDKNIQYFGAGTRLSVL.

The V gene is TRBV9, the J gene TRBJ2-3; D is unclear. With 0 bases removed from V and 0 bases from J, the gap between germline ends came to 8 bases. Germline CDR1 is SGDLS and CDR2 is YYNGEE. The CDR3 totals 15 residues. The CDR3: CASSVARASTDTQYF. The CDR3 region has the DNA TGTGCCAGCAGCGTAGCCCGTGCTAGCACAGATACGCAGTATTTT.

This clone came up a few times. The chain is built from TRBV7-9 and TRBJ1-2; a possible D gene is TRBD1 (5 bases). Trimming took 5 bases from V and 4 from J, leaving 11 bases between them. The CDR3 runs to 13 residues. CDR1 and CDR2 from the germline V gene are SEHNR and FQNEAQ (reference sequence). CDR3 coding DNA: TGTGCCAGCAGCCCCCGGGGGTCCTATGGCTACACCTTC. Translation: CASSPRGSYGYTF.

This chain joins TRBV5-1 and TRBJ2-1; 8 bases are a match to TRBD2. Germline V gene data show CDR1 as SGHRS and CDR2 as YFSETQ. The CDR3 consists of 15 residues. V was pared by 4 bases and J by 6 bases, with 9 bases of the junction left unmatched. CDR3 sequence: CASSRYSTSGNEQFF. The CDR3 nucleotides are TGCGCCAGCAGCCGTTATTCCACTAGCGGCAATGAGCAGTTCTTC.

The chain employs TRBV2 and TRBJ1-1; 8 positions agree with TRBD1. The CDR3 is made up of 13 amino acids. The V gene's germline CDR1 is SNHLY and CDR2 FYNNEI. The trim removed 3 bases at V and 10 bases at J, leaving 7 bases unmatched. This CDR3 is CASSDQGAVGAFF. As DNA, the CDR3 is TGTGCCAGCAGTGATCAGGGGGCGGTGGGAGCTTTCTTT.

The gene calls are TRBV5-1 and TRBJ2-6, with 10 bases lining up with TRBD1. With V trimmed by 6 bases and J by 2 bases, 5 bases remained unmatched. Germline V gene data show CDR1 as SGHRS and CDR2 as YFSETQ. CDR3 size: 16 residues. CDR3 sequence reads: CASTADRGAGANVLTF. The CDR3, as DNA: TGCGCCAGCACGGCGGACAGGGGGGCTGGGGCCAACGTCCTGACTTTC.

The chain has TRBV30 and TRBJ2-1; TRBD1 matches 8 bases. The CDR3 is 17 residues long. The germline V gene has CDR1 GTSNPN and CDR2 SVGIG (reference sequence). V trimming: 2 bases; J trimming: 1 base; junction bases outside the gene matches: 10. The chain's CDR3 is CAWSPSTGAGSYNEQFF. The CDR3 nucleotides are TGTGCCTGGAGTCCCTCGACAGGGGCCGGTTCCTACAATGAGCAGTTCTTC.

The CDR3 region has the DNA TGTGCCAGCAGGGGGGGCCTGTATAGCAATCAGCCCCAGCATTTT. It is translated as CASRGGLYSNQPQHF. The gene calls are TRBV6-5 and TRBJ1-5; maybe TRBD1 (6 bases). The length of the CDR3 is 15 residues. The germline V gene encodes CDR1 MNHEY and CDR2 SVGAGI. V was trimmed by 6 bases and J by 0 bases, leaving 12 bases between them.

The chain links TRBV7-8 to TRBJ1-5; D possibly corresponds to TRBD1 (5 bases). The length of the CDR3 is 15 residues. V was trimmed by 6 bases and J by 6 bases, leaving 18 bases between them. Germline V CDR1 and CDR2: SGHVS, FQNEAQ. This CDR3 is CASSTSRAGGQPQHF. DNA of the CDR3: TGTGCCAGCAGTACGTCCAGGGCCGGGGGTCAGCCCCAGCATTTT.

This chain uses TRBV6-5 with TRBJ2-7, with D possibly being TRBD1 (5 bases). Germline V gene data show CDR1 as MNHEY and CDR2 as SVGAGI. The ends were cut back, 8 bases at V and 3 bases at J, with 20 bases in the middle. The CDR3 is made up of 15 amino acids. The CDR3, as DNA: TGTGCCAGCCAACCAGCCGGACATTCCGGCTACGAGCAGTACTTC. Translating it yields CASQPAGHSGYEQYF.

This clone was counted a few times. V usage is TRBV10-3 and J usage is TRBJ2-3; D possibly corresponds to TRBD2 (5 bases). Germline assignment: CDR1 ENHRY and CDR2 SYGVKD. The CDR3 runs 13 residues. The V end was cut by 2 bases, the J end by 4 bases, with 7 bases between. CDR3 nucleotides: TGTGCCATCAGTGAGGGGAGCCCAGATACGCAGTATTTT. This codes for CAISEGSPDTQYF.

This CDR3 reads CASSETLTGELFF. For the CDR3, the DNA is TGTGCCAGCAGTGAAACTCTCACCGGGGAGCTGTTTTTT. The chain has TRBV2 and TRBJ2-2; D is uncertain. V lost 2 bases, J lost 4 bases, and 5 bases lay in between. The CDR3 extends over 13 amino acids. Germline CDR1 SNHLY, CDR2 FYNNEI.